This is a list of T cell receptor beta chains from one sample in a study of shared clonotypes between healthy human individuals. Some clones are missing from TCRdb's copy, which holds only in-frame ones; the method was immunoSEQ multiplex PCR. The sample yields roughly 2.4 million clones, nearly 97% seen once. Source material: naive CD4+ T cells sorted from blood. Source of these receptors: a man aged 18 to 30 in good health. The CDR3 runs from the conserved cysteine through the conserved F or W. A D gene is named only where the DNA matches it firmly. The size of a clone is reported for some rows only, either as once, few or many, or as a class for expanded clones.

>NA|15|TRBJ2-7|NA|TRBV6-5
CASSYSSQEHYEQYF
TGTGCCAGCAGTTACTCCTCGCAGGAACACTACGAGCAGTACTTC
>TRBD1|14|TRBJ2-3|NA|TRBV6-1
CASSATGTTDTQYF
TGTGCCAGCAGTGCGACAGGGACCACAGATACGCAGTATTTT
>NA|13|TRBJ1-2|NA|TRBV5-1
CASSLENQERYTF
TGCGCCAGCAGCTTGGAGAACCAGGAGCGCTACACCTTC
>NA|14|TRBJ1-6|NA|TRBV2
CASSDLGRESPLHF
TGTGCCAGCAGTGATTTAGGCAGGGAGTCACCCCTCCACTTT
>NA|16|TRBJ2-1|NA|TRBV19
CASSSLGGSSYNEQFF
TGTGCCAGTAGTTCGTTAGGAGGAAGCTCCTACAATGAGCAGTTCTTC
>NA|14|TRBJ2-2|NA|TRBV19
CASREHSNTGELFF
TGTGCCAGTAGGGAACATTCGAACACCGGGGAGCTGTTTTTT
>TRBD1|15|TRBJ2-7|NA|TRBV7-2
CASSLAGRGPYEQYF
TGTGCCAGCAGCTTAGCGGGAAGGGGGCCCTACGAGCAGTACTTC
>NA|14|TRBJ1-6|NA|TRBV28
CASSLSQGNSPLHF
TGTGCCAGCAGTTTAAGTCAGGGTAATTCACCCCTCCACTTT
>TRBD2|15|TRBJ2-7|NA|TRBV4-2
CASSQELAASYEQYF
TGTGCCAGCAGCCAAGAGCTAGCGGCCTCCTACGAGCAGTACTTC
>NA|15|TRBJ2-2|NA|TRBV6-6
CASSRRQGGTGELFF
TGTGCCAGCAGTCGGCGACAGGGAGGCACCGGGGAGCTGTTTTTT
>TRBD2|17|TRBJ2-2|NA|TRBV19
CASSILAGGKDTGELFF
TGTGCCAGTAGTATCCTAGCGGGAGGAAAGGACACCGGGGAGCTGTTTTTT
>TRBD1|16|TRBJ2-7|NA|TRBV7-9
CASSPFGQGSSYEQYF
TGTGCCAGCAGCCCCTTCGGACAGGGCAGCTCCTACGAGCAGTACTTC
>NA|12|TRBJ2-7|once|TRBV7-2
CASSRDNYEQYF
TGTGCCAGCAGCCGGGATAACTACGAGCAGTACTTC
>NA|11|TRBJ2-1|once|TRBV20-1
CSANYHREQFF
TGCAGTGCCAACTACCACCGGGAGCAGTTCTTC
>NA|14|TRBJ1-2|NA|TRBV5-1
CASSLVSRGDGYTF
TGCGCCAGCAGCTTGGTATCAAGGGGCGATGGCTACACCTTC
>NA|15|TRBJ1-3|NA|TRBV9
CASSGVGGSGNTIYF
TGTGCCAGCAGCGGCGTGGGGGGCTCTGGAAACACCATATATTTT
>NA|15|TRBJ1-1|NA|TRBV27
CASRNRPRGNTEAFF
TGTGCCAGCAGAAACCGGCCCCGAGGGAACACTGAAGCTTTCTTT
>TRBD1|14|TRBJ2-3|NA|TRBV7-3
CASSSGQTTDTQYF
TGTGCCAGCAGCTCGGGACAGACCACAGATACGCAGTATTTT
>NA|17|TRBJ1-3|NA|TRBV18
CASSPLSWVDPGNTIYF
TGTGCCAGCTCACCACTCAGTTGGGTGGATCCGGGAAACACCATATATTTT
>NA|18|TRBJ2-7|once|TRBV7-9
CASSPDSVGRWGLYEQYF
TGTGCCAGCAGCCCCGATAGCGTTGGTCGGTGGGGGCTTTACGAGCAGTACTTC
>NA|17|TRBJ2-3|NA|TRBV21-1
CASSKGGSSSSTDTQYF
TGTGCCAGCAGCAAAGGGGGTAGCTCTTCTAGCACAGATACGCAGTATTTT
>NA|13|TRBJ2-7|NA|TRBV5-1
CASSRDGIYEQYF
TGCGCCAGCAGCCGGGACGGAATCTACGAGCAGTACTTC
>NA|12|TRBJ1-5|once|TRBV28
CASSTYEQPQHF
TGTGCCAGCAGTACATATGAACAGCCCCAGCATTTT
>TRBD2|13|TRBJ2-7|once|TRBV19
CASSVGTSGEQYF
TGTGCCAGTAGTGTCGGGACTAGCGGCGAGCAGTACTTC
>NA|16|TRBJ2-7|NA|TRBV21-1
CASSKERTGGEYEQYF
TGTGCCAGCAGCAAAGAGAGGACAGGAGGTGAATACGAGCAGTACTTC
>NA|12|TRBJ2-5|NA|TRBV2
CASSTGSELLNF
TGTGCCAGCAGCACCGGCTCGGAATTGCTGAACTTC